The clone carrying this T cell receptor beta chain was detected many times. The data were taken from a study of T cells after yellow fever vaccination. Study findings and constraints: Some clonotypes were seen in both the CD4 and the CD8 compartments. These made up a small share and likely arose from convergent recombination.

TCRdb independently ran MiXCR on the 5' RACE reads; one entry per CDR3 protein. The data show approximately 90,000 distinct CDR3 sequences, less than 15% seen once. V was pared by 4 bases and J by 7 bases, with 8 bases between. The CDR3 consists of 12 residues. Germline V gene lookup returns CDR1 KGHDR and CDR2 SFDVKD. The clonotype was recovered from a man aged 18 to 30 who received the YFV17D yellow fever vaccine. V and J are TRBV24-1 and TRBJ2-3, with TRBD1 as a possible D gene (6 bases). The material was CD8+ T cells not binding an NS4B(214-222) dextramer, sorted from PBMCs, obtained roughly 23 days after the first yellow fever vaccination. The CDR3 here is CATSEGAHTQYF. CDR3 DNA: TGTGCCACCAGTGAGGGGGCACATACGCAGTATTTT.